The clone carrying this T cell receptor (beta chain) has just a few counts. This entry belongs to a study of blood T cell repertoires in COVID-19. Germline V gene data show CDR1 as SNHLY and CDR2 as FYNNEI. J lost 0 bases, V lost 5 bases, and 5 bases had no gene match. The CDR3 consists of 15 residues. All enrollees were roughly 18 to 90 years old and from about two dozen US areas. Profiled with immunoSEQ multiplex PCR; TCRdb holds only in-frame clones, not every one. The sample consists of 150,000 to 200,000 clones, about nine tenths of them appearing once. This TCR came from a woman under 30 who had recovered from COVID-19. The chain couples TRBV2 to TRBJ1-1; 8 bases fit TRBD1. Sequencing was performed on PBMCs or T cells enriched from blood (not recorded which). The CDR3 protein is CASSRTGNMNTEAFF. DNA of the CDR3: TGTGCCAGCAGTCGGACAGGGAACATGAACACTGAAGCTTTCTTT. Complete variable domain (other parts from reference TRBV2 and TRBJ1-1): EPEVTQTPSHQVTQMGQEVILRCVPISNHLYFYWYRQILGQKVEFLVSFYNNEISEKSEIFDDQFSVERPDGSNFTLKIRSTKLEDSAMYFCASSRTGNMNTEAFFGQGTRLTVV.